This T cell receptor (beta chain) was profiled in a study of cytomegalovirus exposure and HLA in healthy donors. Turning to this clone: Its antigen is still unknown.

PCR used 60 Vbeta primers and 13 Jbeta primers. Only in-frame clones appear in the TCRdb table, and some are missing; sequencing was by immunoSEQ multiplex PCR. The sample data list about 140,000 clones. Overall study findings and caveats: Later analysis placed DRB1 highest and HLA-C lowest in TCR association rates, which differed by HLA locus. Within an earlier analysis, most TCR beta V segments proved productive either about 90% or about 30% of the time.

V was clipped by 5 bases and J by 0 bases, with 8 bases between them. The V gene's germline CDR1 is SGHVS and CDR2 FQNEAQ. The CDR3 contains 14 residues. The sequence derives from a young woman in good health and CMV-seronegative. This chain connects TRBV7-8 to TRBJ1-3; D remains ambiguous. Sequenced: PBMCs. The DNA of the CDR3 is TGTGCCAGCAGCCAGGCCACCTCTGGAAACACCATATATTTT. This gives the protein CASSQATSGNTIYF.